These 9 T cell receptor beta chains originate from one sample sequenced in a study of spatial heterogeneity in lung cancer. Time point meaning: sample taken at primary tumor resection. Tumor, nontumor lung or frozen PBMC supplied whole RNA, sequenced without sorting. TCRdb re-derived calls from the 5' RACE reads in MiXCR, one entry per CDR3 protein. The sample records roughly 91,000 distinct CDR3 sequences, around 21% being singletons. The sequences come from PBMCs, collected at surgery. All receptors come from a male donor with early-stage non-small cell lung cancer.

This clonotype was observed a single time. The chain is built from TRBV9 and TRBJ1-1, with no clear D. This CDR3 contains 15 residues. Between the trimmed V and J ends, which lost 4 bases and 0 bases, there was a span of 13 bases. In germline, CDR1 is SGDLS, CDR2 YYNGEE. The CDR3 here is CASSSTVGMNTEAFF. The CDR3, as DNA: TGTGCCAGCAGCTCCACAGTGGGGATGAACACTGAAGCTTTCTTT.

This clonotype has a handful of counts. The chain combines TRBV20-1 with TRBJ1-5; weak D call: TRBD1 (5 bases). Trimming cost V 5 bases and J 0 bases, with 14 bases left between them. Germline V gene data show CDR1 as DFQATT and CDR2 as SNEGSKA (reference sequence). CDR3 length: 15 residues. The CDR3 DNA sequence: TGCAGTGCTTTTCATCAGGGTTTTAGCAATCAGCCCCAGCATTTT. This encodes CSAFHQGFSNQPQHF.

The chain has TRBV24-1 and TRBJ2-1, with D perhaps given as TRBD1 or TRBD2 (6 bases each). This CDR3 contains 16 residues. Germline V gene lookup returns CDR1 KGHDR and CDR2 SFDVKD. With 0 bases removed from V and 3 bases from J, the gap between germline ends came to 11 bases. The chain's CDR3 is CATSDLKGGIYNEQFF. The DNA for the CDR3 is TGTGCCACCAGTGATTTGAAGGGGGGTATCTACAATGAGCAGTTCTTC.

This chain connects TRBV3-1 to TRBJ2-1, with D uncertain. This CDR3 has 11 residues. Germline CDR1 LGHDT, CDR2 YNNKEL (reference sequence). The V end was cut by 1 base, the J end by 10 bases, with 5 bases between. CDR3 in amino acids: CASSQVTEQFF. CDR3 nucleotides: TGTGCCAGCAGCCAAGTGACAGAGCAGTTCTTC.

This chain uses TRBV4-3 with TRBJ2-1; D gene uncertain. Germline V CDR1 and CDR2: LGHNA, YSLEER. The CDR3 spans 15 residues. The V end lost 0 bases, the J end lost 8 bases, and 14 bases lay between the germline ends. The CDR3 region has the DNA TGCGCCAGCAGCCAAGAATCAGCCTCGGTAGATGAGCAGTTCTTC. Translation: CASSQESASVDEQFF.

This clonotype came up a few times. J is TRBJ2-1 and V is TRBV29-1, with D perhaps matching TRBD2 (5 bases). The V end lost 1 base, the J end lost 3 bases, and 13 bases lay between the germline ends. The CDR3 covers 15 residues. The germline gives CDR1 SQVTM, CDR2 ANQGSEA. The DNA for the CDR3 is TGCAGCGTTGAAGGGTTACTGGAGGTCTACAATGAGCAGTTCTTC. It yields the protein CSVEGLLEVYNEQFF.

This clonotype was recorded many times. The chain employs TRBV7-2 and TRBJ1-5; 7 bases agree with TRBD1. CDR1 is SGHTA and CDR2 is FQGNSA in the germline V gene. The V gene end was trimmed by 0 bases and the J gene end by 12 bases; junction bases not matched to a gene: 8. The CDR3 loop spans 14 amino acids. For the CDR3, the DNA is TGTGCCAGCAGCTTAGCGATACAGGGGCCACGCCAGCATTTT. As protein: CASSLAIQGPRQHF.

V and J are TRBV18 and TRBJ1-1; 8 nucleotides line up with TRBD1. The CDR3 length is 16 residues. Unmatched junction bases numbered 9, after V lost 1 base and J lost 5 bases. Germline CDR1 is KGHSH and CDR2 is LQKENI. The CDR3 region is CASSPRGLQGDTEAFF. The CDR3, as DNA: TGTGCCAGCTCACCACGGGGGCTACAGGGGGATACTGAAGCTTTCTTT.

In this sample, this clonotype turned up many times. The rearrangement links TRBV29-1 to TRBJ2-5; D gene uncertain. The CDR3 covers 12 residues. The V and J ends lost 6 bases and 4 bases respectively, with 12 bases between them. Germline CDR1 SQVTM, CDR2 ANQGSEA. The chain's CDR3 is CSVTHPLETQYF. DNA for the CDR3: TGCAGCGTCACCCACCCCTTAGAGACCCAGTACTTC.